The 22 T cell receptor beta chains in this list originate from one sample, sequenced in a study of T cell changes during pregnancy in multiple sclerosis (dated by TCRdb to the late 2010s). Receptor amplification or capture employed the immunoSEQ multiplex PCR assay. TCRdb retrieved this table from immuneACCESS and kept in-frame rearrangements only. Not all clones are present; in checked studies, unresolved V genes account for under half, and no reason is known for the remainder. The sample table contains more than 85,000 clones; only one count was recorded for 90% to 95% of them. 1% to 1.5% of the sample belongs to the ten largest clones. Sequences were derived from peripheral blood, sampled in the second trimester of pregnancy. Receptors were obtained from a female donor with multiple sclerosis, enrolled in a pregnancy study.

The count of this clone is one. This chain connects TRBV7-9 to TRBJ2-3, with 10 bases aligning to TRBD2. CDR3 length: 16 residues. Unmatched junction bases numbered 9, after V lost 4 bases and J lost 5 bases. Looked up from germline, CDR1 is SEHNR and CDR2 is FQNEAQ (reference sequence). The CDR3, as DNA: TGTGCCAGCAGCTACGCCCTAGCGGGAGCCAAAGATACGCAGTATTTT. Protein product: CASSYALAGAKDTQYF.

This chain links TRBV6-1 with TRBJ1-5, with TRBD1 matching 8 bases. The CDR3 is 15 amino acids. Trimming removed 6 bases from V and 3 bases from J; junction bases left unmatched: 7. Germline CDR1 MNHNS, CDR2 SASEGT. The CDR3 spells CASRPMDRVNQPQHF. As DNA, the CDR3 is TGTGCCAGCAGACCCATGGACAGGGTCAATCAGCCCCAGCATTTT.

The CDR3 nucleotides read TGCGCCAGCAGCCCATTGTCAACTAGCGGGGGAGGAAATGAGCAGTTCTTC. It encodes CASSPLSTSGGGNEQFF. The V call is TRBV4-1, the J call TRBJ2-1; 11 bases agree with TRBD2. CDR3 length: 17 residues. Trimming took 4 bases from V and 7 from J; bases not matched to a gene: 12. CDR1 is MGHRA and CDR2 is YSYEKL in the germline V gene.

This chain links TRBV28 with TRBJ1-4; 7 bases are a match to TRBD1. Germline V CDR1 and CDR2: MDHEN, SYDVKM. After removal of 2 bases from V and 6 bases from J, the junction contained 6 bases not matched to a gene. The CDR3 sequence is 15 residues long. This CDR3 reads CASSLPGTADEKLFF. The DNA for the CDR3 is TGTGCCAGCAGTTTACCCGGGACAGCGGATGAAAAACTGTTTTTT.

This chain connects TRBV25-1 to TRBJ1-1; weak D call: TRBD1 (5 bases). There are 13 residues in the CDR3. The germline V and J ends were trimmed by 4 bases and 11 bases, with 17 bases remaining between them. Per the germline V gene, CDR1 is MGHDK and CDR2 is SYGVNS. The CDR3, as DNA: TGTGCCAGCAGTGTAGGCAGACAGTTTGGGGCTTTCTTT. Its translation: CASSVGRQFGAFF.

The V and J genes are TRBV5-1 and TRBJ2-3; 13 bases match TRBD2. The junction had 8 bases not matched to a gene; V was cut back by 0 bases and J by 4 bases. The CDR3 covers 18 residues. CDR1 SGHRS and CDR2 YFSETQ come from the germline V gene. Here the CDR3 DNA reads TGCGCCAGCAGCTTGGGACTAGCGGGGGGCACGGGGGCAGATACGCAGTATTTT. Its translation: CASSLGLAGGTGADTQYF. Full variable domain (rest looked up from reference TRBV5-1 and TRBJ2-3): KAGVTQTPRYLIKTRGQQVTLSCSPISGHRSVSWYQQTPGQGLQFLFEYFSETQRNKGNFPGRFSGRQFSNSRSEMNVSTLELGDSALYLCASSLGLAGGTGADTQYFGPGTRLTVL.

The chain uses TRBV6-1 and TRBJ2-2; TRBD1 might be the D (6 bases). The germline CDR1 and CDR2 sequences are MNHNS and SASEGT. Trimming left V 2 bases short and J 6 bases short, with 16 bases between. The CDR3 extends over 16 amino acids. In DNA, the CDR3 is TGTGCCAGCAGTGAACAGGGCAGGGGCTTCTCCGGGGAGCTGTTTTTT. This gives the protein CASSEQGRGFSGELFF.

The V call is TRBV9, the J call TRBJ1-1, with D uncertain. The CDR3 runs 14 residues. V was shortened by 0 bases and J by 0 bases, with 6 bases between the two germline ends. From germline, CDR1 is SGDLS and CDR2 YYNGEE. CDR3 residues: CASSVDSLNTEAFF. CDR3 DNA sequence: TGTGCCAGCAGCGTAGATAGCTTGAACACTGAAGCTTTCTTT.

This chain connects TRBV5-6 to TRBJ2-7; 12 nucleotides line up with TRBD2. With V trimmed by 3 bases and J by 0 bases, 10 bases remained unmatched. The CDR3 loop spans 18 amino acids. The germline V gene has CDR1 SGHDT and CDR2 YYEEEE. The CDR3 DNA sequence: TGTGCCAGCAGCTCCCTGACTAGCGGGGGCGTTAGCTCCTACGAGCAGTACTTC. This encodes CASSSLTSGGVSSYEQYF.

J is TRBJ1-1 and V is TRBV6-6; possibly TRBD1 for D (5 bases). V lost 7 bases, J lost 1 base, and 13 bases lay in between. The CDR3 spans 14 residues. Germline-derived CDR1 and CDR2 are MNHNY and SVGAGI (reference sequence). The CDR3 nucleotides are TGTGCCAGCACTGGGGCTTCCTCGAACACTGAAGCTTTCTTT. Protein: CASTGASSNTEAFF.

The chain carries TRBV25-1 and TRBJ2-1, with 7 nucleotides matching TRBD2. The germline CDR1 and CDR2 sequences are MGHDK and SYGVNS. The CDR3 contains 14 residues. V trimming: 1 base; J trimming: 8 bases; junction bases outside the gene matches: 5. Written as DNA, the CDR3 is TGTGCCAGCAGTGAATGGGGAGGGAGGGATGAGCAGTTCTTC. The encoded protein is CASSEWGGRDEQFF.

V and J are TRBV2 and TRBJ1-5, with D unclear. CDR3 length: 14 amino acids. The germline V gene has CDR1 SNHLY and CDR2 FYNNEI. V lost 4 bases and J lost 0, with 7 bases in between. The CDR3 region is CASSGPSSNQPQHF. The CDR3 nucleotides are TGTGCCAGCAGTGGGCCTTCTAGCAATCAGCCCCAGCATTTT. The full variable domain, rest sourced from reference TRBV2 and TRBJ1-5, is EPEVTQTPSHQVTQMGQEVILRCVPISNHLYFYWYRQILGQKVEFLVSFYNNEISEKSEIFDDQFSVERPDGSNFTLKIRSTKLEDSAMYFCASSGPSSNQPQHFGDGTRLSIL.

The table lists this clone with a few counts. The gene calls are TRBV19 and TRBJ1-5; tentative D call: TRBD1 (5 bases). The CDR3 is 13 amino acids. V lost 3 bases, J lost 6 bases, and 9 bases lay in between. Germline V lookup: CDR1 LNHDA, CDR2 SQIVND (reference sequence). The CDR3 sequence: CASSIGGGQPQHF. CDR3 nucleotides: TGTGCCAGTAGTATCGGGGGGGGTCAGCCCCAGCATTTT.

V usage is TRBV9 and J usage is TRBJ2-5; possibly TRBD2 for D (6 bases). The CDR3 length is 14 residues. Germline-derived CDR1 and CDR2 are SGDLS and YYNGEE. V was pared by 0 bases and J by 2 bases, with 8 bases between. The CDR3 loop reads CASSVGGRQETQYF. CDR3 in DNA: TGTGCCAGCAGCGTAGGAGGGAGGCAAGAGACCCAGTACTTC.

V is TRBV5-4 and J is TRBJ1-4; a weak D match, TRBD1 (6 bases). V lost 0 bases to trimming and J lost 2 bases, with 11 bases between them. This CDR3 spans 16 amino acids. CDR1 SGHNT and CDR2 YYREEE come from the germline V gene (reference sequence). In DNA, the CDR3 is TGTGCCAGCAGCTTGGCAGGGGCAGGGACTAATGAAAAACTGTTTTTT. Its protein is CASSLAGAGTNEKLFF.

V is TRBV5-1 and J is TRBJ2-3; the match to TRBD1 covers 7 bases. CDR3 length equals 15 residues. Germline V gene lookup returns CDR1 SGHRS and CDR2 YFSETQ. Losses at the gene ends were 4 bases for V and 2 bases for J; bases not matched to a gene: 7. CDR3 in amino acids: CASSIAGTDTDTQYF. DNA for the CDR3: TGCGCCAGCAGCATCGCCGGGACAGACACAGATACGCAGTATTTT.

The chain has TRBV5-5 and TRBJ2-5; a possible D gene is TRBD1 (5 bases). Looked up from germline, CDR1 is SGHKS and CDR2 is YYEKEE (reference sequence). The CDR3 consists of 13 residues. Trimming removed 0 bases from V and 5 bases from J, with 8 bases in between. The chain's CDR3 is CASSLGWGETQYF. As DNA, the CDR3 is TGTGCCAGCAGCTTGGGTTGGGGCGAGACCCAGTACTTC. Variable domain in full (rest from reference TRBV5-5 and TRBJ2-5): DAGVTQSPTHLIKTRGQQVTLRCSPISGHKSVSWYQQVLGQGPQFIFQYYEKEERGRGNFPDRFSARQFPNYSSELNVNALLLGDSALYLCASSLGWGETQYFGPGTRLLVL.

The V call is TRBV9, the J call TRBJ1-4; no definite D call. This CDR3 is built from 14 residues. With 3 bases removed from V and 5 bases from J, the gap between germline ends came to 11 bases. The germline CDR1 and CDR2 sequences are SGDLS and YYNGEE. The CDR3 DNA is TGTGCCAGCAGCGCACCCGGGGTAAATGAAAAACTGTTTTTT. Protein sequence: CASSAPGVNEKLFF.

This clone showed up just once. J is TRBJ1-2 and V is TRBV9, with 7 bases lining up with TRBD1. Germline trimming cut 4 bases from V and 8 bases from J; bases unmatched to any gene: 8. CDR3 length equals 13 residues. Germline CDR1 SGDLS, CDR2 YYNGEE. In DNA, the CDR3 is TGTGCCAGCAGCCCCGTGACAGGGAGCGGCTACACCTTC. This codes for CASSPVTGSGYTF.

The chain carries TRBV5-1 and TRBJ2-1; 13 positions match TRBD2. With 4 bases clipped from V and 8 bases from J, the junction kept 3 bases outside the gene matches. The CDR3 is 14 residues long. Per the germline V gene, CDR1 is SGHRS and CDR2 is YFSETQ. The CDR3 loop reads CASSRTSGSDEQFF. In nucleotides, the CDR3 is TGCGCCAGCAGCCGGACTAGCGGGAGCGATGAGCAGTTCTTC.

This chain links TRBV6-5 with TRBJ1-3; 8 bases align to TRBD1. The CDR3 extends over 14 amino acids. Trimming removed 6 bases from V and 4 bases from J; junction bases left unmatched: 5. CDR1 and CDR2 from the germline V gene are MNHEY and SVGAGI. CDR3 sequence reads: CASRQGAEGNTIYF. The CDR3 region has the DNA TGTGCCAGCAGGCAGGGGGCGGAAGGAAACACCATATATTTT.

This clone was detected only once. The chain recombines TRBV4-1 with TRBJ2-7; the match to TRBD1 covers 7 bases. The junction had 6 bases not matched to a gene; V was cut back by 0 bases and J by 1 base. The CDR3 consists of 16 residues. The germline V gene encodes CDR1 MGHRA and CDR2 YSYEKL. The CDR3: CASSQEYPTGSYEQYF. CDR3 nucleotide sequence: TGCGCCAGCAGCCAAGAATATCCGACAGGGTCCTACGAGCAGTACTTC.